The 32 T cell receptor beta chains below were found in one sample sequenced in a study of T cell responses to AZD1222 COVID-19 vaccine. The repertoire was sequenced with immunoSEQ multiplex PCR; TCRdb's copy has only in-frame clones and lacks some. There are more than 130,000 clones in the sample; 90% occur only once, and roughly 3.1% lies in the top ten. The specimen was peripheral blood, collected on day 0 of AZD1222 vaccination. These receptors came from an adult in good health.

The genes are TRBV30 and TRBJ1-3, with D hard to call. This CDR3 has 15 residues. Germline V gives CDR1 GTSNPN, CDR2 SVGIG (reference sequence). Trimming pared 0 bases from V and 0 bases from J, leaving 9 bases between. The CDR3 region is CAWSVARSSGNTIYF. CDR3 coding DNA: TGTGCCTGGAGTGTAGCCAGGAGCTCTGGAAACACCATATATTTT. The full variable domain, with the rest looked up from reference TRBV30 and TRBJ1-3, is SQTIHQWPATLVQPVGSPLSLECTVEGTSNPNLYWYRQAAGRGLQLLFYSVGIGQISSEVPQNLSASRPQDRQFILSSKKLLLSDSGFYLCAWSVARSSGNTIYFGEGSWLTVV.

This chain uses TRBV5-4 with TRBJ1-2; D uncertain. This CDR3 has 15 amino acids. Germline V gene data show CDR1 as SGHNT and CDR2 as YYREEE (reference sequence). V was clipped by 0 bases and J by 5 bases, with 14 bases between them. CDR3 in DNA: TGTGCCAGCAGCTTGGTCCAGGATTCTGGGTATGGCTACACCTTC. Its translation: CASSLVQDSGYGYTF.

The rearrangement links TRBV5-4 to TRBJ2-5; D is uncertain. The CDR3 length is 12 residues. Germline values: CDR1 SGHNT, CDR2 YYREEE (reference sequence). V shed 0 bases and J shed 5 bases, with 5 bases lying between them. Here the CDR3 DNA reads TGTGCCAGCAGCTTGGATCGGGAGACCCAGTACTTC. It encodes CASSLDRETQYF.

V and J are TRBV3-1 (or the pseudogene TRBV3-2) and TRBJ2-7; D gene ambiguous. Per the germline V gene, CDR1 is LGHDT and CDR2 is YNNKEL (reference sequence). The CDR3 covers 12 residues. V was clipped by 3 bases and J by 2 bases, with 5 bases between them. The CDR3 DNA sequence: TGTGCCAGCAGCCATGGACCCTACGAGCAGTACTTC. Its translation: CASSHGPYEQYF.

Written as DNA, the CDR3 is TGTGCCAGCAGCCTCCCGGGCCGATCGACAGATACGCAGTATTTT. Protein product: CASSLPGRSTDTQYF. The V call is TRBV4-2, the J call TRBJ2-3; D ambiguous. Germline V gene lookup returns CDR1 LGHNA and CDR2 YNFKEQ. The CDR3 has 15 amino acids. V was shortened by 4 bases and J by 3 bases, with 14 bases between the two germline ends.

This chain joins TRBV10-3 and TRBJ1-5; no reliable D call. The germline V and J ends were trimmed by 6 bases and 2 bases, with 8 bases remaining between them. Looked up from germline, CDR1 is ENHRY and CDR2 is SYGVKD. The CDR3 sequence is 13 residues long. CDR3 sequence: CAISGAGNQPQHF. CDR3 nucleotide sequence: TGTGCCATCAGCGGTGCGGGCAATCAGCCCCAGCATTTT.

This clone was recorded only once. This chain links TRBV7-6 with TRBJ1-5; D uncertain. The ends were cut back, 1 base at V and 7 bases at J, with 8 bases in the middle. This CDR3 contains 13 residues. The germline gives CDR1 SGHVS, CDR2 FNYEAQ. The CDR3 loop reads CASSLEEAQPQHF. The CDR3 bases are TGTGCCAGCAGCTTAGAGGAGGCGCAGCCCCAGCATTTT.

The chain combines TRBV20-1 with TRBJ2-7, with TRBD2 matching 7 bases. CDR3 length: 15 residues. CDR1 and CDR2 (germline): DFQATT, SNEGSKA (reference sequence). With 3 bases clipped from V and 7 bases from J, the junction kept 15 bases outside the gene matches. CDR3 sequence: CSASLWGDEAGEQYF. CDR3 DNA: TGCAGTGCTAGTCTTTGGGGAGACGAAGCGGGGGAGCAGTACTTC.

This chain uses TRBV7-2 with TRBJ2-5; 9 bases line up with TRBD2. With 5 bases clipped from V and 3 bases from J, the junction kept 4 bases outside the gene matches. Germline CDR1 and CDR2: SGHTA and FQGNSA. This CDR3 contains 14 residues. CDR3 residues: CASSLVAGEETQYF. The CDR3 nucleotides read TGTGCCAGCAGCCTCGTAGCGGGAGAAGAGACCCAGTACTTC.

The chain is built from TRBV19 and TRBJ2-3; 10 positions agree with TRBD2. Germline assignment: CDR1 LNHDA and CDR2 SQIVND (reference sequence). V lost 5 bases and J lost 6; bases outside the gene matches: 11. The CDR3 covers 16 residues. CDR3 region: CASSSTSGGAWDTQYF. CDR3 sequence (DNA): TGTGCCAGTAGTTCAACAAGCGGGGGGGCGTGGGATACGCAGTATTTT.

The chain links TRBV4-1 to TRBJ2-1; D may match TRBD1 or TRBD2 (6 bases each). V gave up 3 bases and J gave up 6 bases, with 21 bases separating them. This CDR3 region has 17 residues. Per germline, CDR1 MGHRA and CDR2 YSYEKL. The CDR3 here is CASSHPGGRVASNEQFF. The CDR3 DNA reads TGCGCCAGCAGCCACCCCGGGGGCAGGGTGGCTAGCAATGAGCAGTTCTTC.

The rearrangement joins TRBV10-3 to TRBJ2-7, with D possibly being TRBD1 (6 bases). Trimming stripped 6 bases from V and 3 bases from J, with 9 bases between. This CDR3 region has 12 residues. CDR1 is ENHRY, CDR2 SYGVKD, per germline. The CDR3 loop reads CAIRGQNYEQYF. DNA for the CDR3: TGTGCCATCAGGGGACAAAACTACGAGCAGTACTTC.

This rearrangement joins TRBV18 to TRBJ2-5; weak D call: TRBD1 (5 bases). Germline CDR1 and CDR2: KGHSH and LQKENI. The CDR3 consists of 14 residues. Between the trimmed V and J ends, which lost 3 bases and 2 bases, there was a span of 10 bases. DNA of the CDR3: TGTGCCAGCTCACCCGGACGGACACAAGAGACCCAGTACTTC. Translating it yields CASSPGRTQETQYF.

A single count supports this clone. This rearrangement joins TRBV5-1 to TRBJ1-2, with D maybe TRBD1 (5 bases). V lost 2 bases and J 4 bases, leaving 12 bases between the germline ends. Germline V gene data show CDR1 as SGHRS and CDR2 as YFSETQ. This CDR3 is 14 amino acids long. This CDR3 reads CASSFQGLGYGYTF. CDR3 DNA: TGCGCCAGCAGCTTCCAGGGTTTGGGCTATGGCTACACCTTC.

The chain links TRBV30 to TRBJ2-5; maybe TRBD1 (6 bases). The CDR3 is made up of 15 amino acids. Trimming stripped 1 base from V and 0 bases from J, with 12 bases between. Germline V gene lookup returns CDR1 GTSNPN and CDR2 SVGIG (reference sequence). The CDR3 region is CAWSAAGTHQETQYF. CDR3 DNA: TGTGCCTGGAGTGCCGCCGGGACACACCAAGAGACCCAGTACTTC.

The gene calls are TRBV30 and TRBJ2-4, with 9 positions matching TRBD2. The V segment lost 7 bases and the J segment 1 base; nucleotides outside the gene matches: 8. The germline V gene has CDR1 GTSNPN and CDR2 SVGIG (reference sequence). The CDR3 runs to 15 residues. The CDR3 here is CALISGSLAKNIQYF. In nucleotides, the CDR3 is TGTGCCTTAATTAGCGGGAGTTTGGCCAAAAACATTCAGTACTTC.

The chain is built from TRBV2 and TRBJ1-1; TRBD1 is a possible D gene (5 bases). Trimming removed 5 bases from V and 4 bases from J, with 23 bases in between. The CDR3 is made up of 17 amino acids. Germline V gene sequence: CDR1 SNHLY, CDR2 FYNNEI. The DNA for the CDR3 is TGTGCCAGCAGTCGAATAGGGGCAGGGCACATGGCCACTGAAGCTTTCTTT. Translating gives CASSRIGAGHMATEAFF. Combining the CDR3 with reference TRBV2 and TRBJ1-1 gives the whole variable domain EPEVTQTPSHQVTQMGQEVILRCVPISNHLYFYWYRQILGQKVEFLVSFYNNEISEKSEIFDDQFSVERPDGSNFTLKIRSTKLEDSAMYFCASSRIGAGHMATEAFFGQGTRLTVV.

The chain couples TRBV29-1 to TRBJ1-2; TRBD1 might be the D (6 bases). The CDR3 totals 13 residues. Looked up from germline, CDR1 is SQVTM and CDR2 is ANQGSEA. Trimming took off 4 bases at V and 4 bases at J, with 13 bases between the two ends. The CDR3 region is CSVGSGAAYGYTF. CDR3 in DNA: TGCAGCGTTGGTTCAGGGGCCGCCTATGGCTACACCTTC.

This chain connects TRBV4-2 to TRBJ1-3; D possibly corresponds to TRBD1 (5 bases). Germline assignment: CDR1 LGHNA and CDR2 YNFKEQ. V lost 7 bases, J lost 4 bases, and 11 bases lay in between. The CDR3 is 13 residues long. CDR3 sequence (DNA): TGTGCCAGCAACGGGGGTAGAGGAAACACCATATATTTT. Translating gives CASNGGRGNTIYF.

This clone was picked up a small number of times. The rearrangement links TRBV15 to TRBJ2-2; 9 positions match TRBD1. V gave up 0 bases and J gave up 7 bases; unmatched junction bases: 12. Germline V gene data show CDR1 as LNHNV and CDR2 as YYDKDF (reference sequence). This CDR3 region has 18 residues. The CDR3 DNA follows: TGTGCCACCAGCAGAGACGTACTGGACAGGGGTGACGGCGGGGAGCTGTTTTTT. Its translation: CATSRDVLDRGDGGELFF. The variable domain in full, completed from reference TRBV15 and TRBJ2-2, reads DAMVIQNPRYQVTQFGKPVTLSCSQTLNHNVMYWYQQKSSQAPKLLFHYYDKDFNNEADTPDNFQSRRPNTSFCFLDIRSPGLGDTAMYLCATSRDVLDRGDGGELFFGEGSRLTVL.

This chain uses TRBV10-1 with TRBJ2-7; possible D gene TRBD1, 5 bases. The CDR3 length is 15 residues. Germline lookup yields CDR1 WNHNN and CDR2 SYGVQD (reference sequence). Between the trimmed V and J ends, which lost 2 bases and 2 bases, there was a span of 13 bases. This CDR3 is CASSERTPRAYEQYF. As DNA, the CDR3 is TGCGCCAGCAGTGAGAGGACACCCAGGGCCTACGAGCAGTACTTC.

The chain employs TRBV18 and TRBJ2-4, with a possible D match to TRBD1 (5 bases). V dropped 2 bases and J dropped 5 bases, with 16 bases sitting between them. The CDR3 totals 16 residues. Germline loops: CDR1 KGHSH, CDR2 LQKENI. The CDR3 DNA is TGTGCCAGCTCACCATTGAGACCAGGGTCTCAAAACATTCAGTACTTC. This codes for CASSPLRPGSQNIQYF.

This chain joins TRBV19 and TRBJ2-5, with D hard to call. This CDR3 region has 13 residues. The V end was cut by 7 bases, the J end by 5 bases, with 14 bases between. The V gene's germline CDR1 is LNHDA and CDR2 SQIVND (reference sequence). CDR3 protein: CASTPVAQETQYF. CDR3 DNA sequence: TGTGCCAGTACCCCCGTAGCTCAGGAGACCCAGTACTTC.

The chain couples TRBV4-3 to TRBJ2-1, with TRBD2 matching 11 bases. The CDR3 is 17 amino acids. The germline V gene has CDR1 LGHNA and CDR2 YSLEER. J lost 5 bases, V lost 0 bases, and 6 bases had no gene match. CDR3 sequence: CASSQDELAGVNNEQFF. DNA for the CDR3: TGCGCCAGCAGCCAAGATGAACTAGCGGGAGTGAACAATGAGCAGTTCTTC.

This clone was counted once. Other DNA sequences of this sample code for an identical CDR3. The gene calls are TRBV6-2 or TRBV6-3 and TRBJ2-7; D gene uncertain. The CDR3 sequence is 11 residues long. From germline, CDR1 is MNHEY and CDR2 SVGEGT. Trimming cost V 5 bases and J 2 bases, with 4 bases left between them. The CDR3 DNA reads TGTGCCAGCAGTAGAACCTACGAGCAGTACTTC. Translating it yields CASSRTYEQYF.

The chain combines TRBV18 with TRBJ2-1; TRBD2 matches at 9 bases. V shed 0 bases, J shed 10 bases, and the junction held 4 bases outside the gene matches. The germline gives CDR1 KGHSH, CDR2 LQKENI. The CDR3 consists of 14 residues. The CDR3 sequence: CASSPPSLAGEQFF. As DNA, the CDR3 is TGTGCCAGCTCACCACCTAGTCTAGCGGGGGAGCAGTTCTTC.

This clone showed up just once. The chain has TRBV19 and TRBJ1-4; D call uncertain. The V and J ends lost 9 bases and 8 bases respectively, with 19 bases between them. CDR3 length: 14 amino acids. CDR1 is LNHDA and CDR2 is SQIVND in the germline V gene (reference sequence). As DNA, the CDR3 is TGTGCCAGCCGATTCCGCGGGGAAGGAGAAAAACTGTTTTTT. It translates to CASRFRGEGEKLFF. The variable domain in full, with the rest retrieved from reference TRBV19 and TRBJ1-4, is DGGITQSPKYLFRKEGQNVTLSCEQNLNHDAMYWYRQDPGQGLRLIYYSQIVNDFQKGDIAEGYSVSREKKESFPLTVTSAQKNPTAFYLCASRFRGEGEKLFFGSGTQLSVL.

The rearrangement links TRBV6-5 to TRBJ1-2; a possible D gene is TRBD1 (5 bases). Germline CDR1 and CDR2: MNHEY and SVGAGI. V lost 2 bases and J 5 bases, leaving 15 bases between the germline ends. The CDR3 is 15 residues long. The chain's CDR3 is CASSYEGRVGYGYTF. CDR3 sequence (DNA): TGTGCCAGCAGTTACGAGGGCAGGGTAGGGTATGGCTACACCTTC.

The V gene is TRBV30, the J gene TRBJ2-1; TRBD2 agrees at 8 bases. Germline V lookup: CDR1 GTSNPN, CDR2 SVGIG (reference sequence). The length of the CDR3 is 15 residues. V gave up 5 bases and J gave up 6 bases; unmatched junction bases: 12. Here the CDR3 DNA reads TGTGCCTGGGCCAGACTAGCGTCCTTGGCCAATGAGCAGTTCTTC. Amino acids: CAWARLASLANEQFF. Combining the CDR3 with reference TRBV30 and TRBJ2-1 gives the whole variable domain SQTIHQWPATLVQPVGSPLSLECTVEGTSNPNLYWYRQAAGRGLQLLFYSVGIGQISSEVPQNLSASRPQDRQFILSSKKLLLSDSGFYLCAWARLASLANEQFFGPGTRLTVL.

V is TRBV18 and J is TRBJ2-7, with unresolved D. Trimming removed 0 bases from V and 3 bases from J, with 9 bases in between. The CDR3 loop spans 14 amino acids. Germline-derived CDR1 and CDR2 are KGHSH and LQKENI. In nucleotides, the CDR3 is TGTGCCAGCTCACCACCAGATGGGGTCTACGAGCAGTACTTC. Translated, it gives CASSPPDGVYEQYF.

The chain recombines TRBV7-9 with TRBJ2-1; D possibly matches TRBD1 or TRBD2 (5 bases each). The V end lost 3 bases, the J end lost 7 bases, and 19 bases lay between the germline ends. This CDR3 contains 16 residues. Germline CDR1 reads SEHNR; CDR2 reads FQNEAQ (reference sequence). The CDR3 DNA sequence: TGTGCCAGCAGCTTCTGGAAGAGCGATGGGACGAATGAGCAGTTCTTC. Translating it yields CASSFWKSDGTNEQFF.

J is TRBJ2-1 and V is TRBV4-2; D possibly uses TRBD1 or TRBD2 (6 bases each). This CDR3 spans 16 amino acids. Trimming left V 1 base short and J 4 bases short, with 14 bases between. From germline, CDR1 is LGHNA and CDR2 YNFKEQ. The chain's CDR3 is CASSQGNRAGYNEQFF. CDR3 DNA sequence: TGTGCCAGCAGCCAAGGGAACAGGGCGGGATACAATGAGCAGTTCTTC.